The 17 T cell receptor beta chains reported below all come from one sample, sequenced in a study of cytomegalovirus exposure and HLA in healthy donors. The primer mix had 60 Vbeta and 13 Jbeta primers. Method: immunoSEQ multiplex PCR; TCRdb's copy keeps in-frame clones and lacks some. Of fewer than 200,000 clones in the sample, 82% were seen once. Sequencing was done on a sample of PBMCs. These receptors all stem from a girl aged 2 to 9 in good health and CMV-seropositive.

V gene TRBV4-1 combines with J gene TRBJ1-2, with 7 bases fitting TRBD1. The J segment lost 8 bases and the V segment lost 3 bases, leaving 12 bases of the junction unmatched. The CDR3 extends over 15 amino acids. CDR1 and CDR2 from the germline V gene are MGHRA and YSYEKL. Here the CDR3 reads CASSQPTGAVDGYTF. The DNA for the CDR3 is TGCGCCAGCAGCCAGCCTACAGGGGCCGTAGACGGCTACACCTTC.

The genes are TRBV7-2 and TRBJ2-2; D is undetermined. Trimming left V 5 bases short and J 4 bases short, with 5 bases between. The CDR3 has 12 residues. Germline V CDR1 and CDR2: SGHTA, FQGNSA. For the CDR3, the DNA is TGTGCCAGCAGCGACTTCACCGGGGAGCTGTTTTTT. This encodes CASSDFTGELFF. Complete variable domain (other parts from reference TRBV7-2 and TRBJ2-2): GAGVSQSPSNKVTEKGKDVELRCDPISGHTALYWYRQSLGQGLEFLIYFQGNSAPDKSGLPSDRFSAERTGGSVSTLTIQRTQQEDSAVYLCASSDFTGELFFGEGSRLTVL.

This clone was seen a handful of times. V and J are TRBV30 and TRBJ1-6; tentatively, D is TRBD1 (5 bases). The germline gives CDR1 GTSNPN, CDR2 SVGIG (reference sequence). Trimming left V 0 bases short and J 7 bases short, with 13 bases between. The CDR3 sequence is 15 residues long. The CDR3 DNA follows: TGTGCCTGGAGTGTACTGTGGCAGGGCAATTCACCCCTCCACTTT. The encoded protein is CAWSVLWQGNSPLHF.

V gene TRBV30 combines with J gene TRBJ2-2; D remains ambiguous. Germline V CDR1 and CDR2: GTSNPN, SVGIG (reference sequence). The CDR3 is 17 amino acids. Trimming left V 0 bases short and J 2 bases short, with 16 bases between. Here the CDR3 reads CAWSVVFGTANTGELFF. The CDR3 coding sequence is TGTGCCTGGAGTGTTGTCTTTGGAACAGCTAACACCGGGGAGCTGTTTTTT.

The DNA for the CDR3 is TGTGCCAGCAGAGCAGGGACTAGCGGGGAGCTGTTTTTT. It encodes CASRAGTSGELFF. The chain links TRBV2 to TRBJ2-2; TRBD2 matches 8 bases. Losses at the gene ends were 6 bases for V and 7 bases for J; bases not matched to a gene: 4. The CDR3 is 13 residues long. Germline V CDR1 and CDR2: SNHLY, FYNNEI. Full variable domain (missing parts from reference TRBV2 and TRBJ2-2): EPEVTQTPSHQVTQMGQEVILRCVPISNHLYFYWYRQILGQKVEFLVSFYNNEISEKSEIFDDQFSVERPDGSNFTLKIRSTKLEDSAMYFCASRAGTSGELFFGEGSRLTVL.

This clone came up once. CDR3 DNA sequence: TGTGCCTGGAACTGGGCCGTGAACACCGGGGAGCTGTTTTTT. As protein: CAWNWAVNTGELFF. The rearrangement joins TRBV30 to TRBJ2-2; no firm D call. CDR1 and CDR2 (germline): GTSNPN, SVGIG (reference sequence). The CDR3 is made up of 14 amino acids. V was clipped by 4 bases and J by 1 base, with 10 bases between them.

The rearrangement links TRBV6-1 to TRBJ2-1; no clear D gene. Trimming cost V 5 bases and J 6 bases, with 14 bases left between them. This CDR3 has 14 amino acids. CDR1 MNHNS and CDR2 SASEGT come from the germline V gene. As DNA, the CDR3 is TGTGCCAGCAGTACCCGCCGAGTCTTCAATGAGCAGTTCTTC. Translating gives CASSTRRVFNEQFF.

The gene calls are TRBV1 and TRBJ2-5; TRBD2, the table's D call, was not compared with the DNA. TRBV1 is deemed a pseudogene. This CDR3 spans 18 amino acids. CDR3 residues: CTSSHYGTSGRARETQYF. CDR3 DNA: TGCACCAGCAGCCATTACGGGACTAGCGGGAGGGCCCGGGAGACCCAGTACTTC.

The CDR3 is CAWGDSYTQYF. The CDR3 region has the DNA TGTGCCTGGGGCGACTCATATACGCAGTATTTT. The V gene is TRBV30, the J gene TRBJ2-3; D unresolved. CDR3 length equals 11 residues. V shed 5 bases and J shed 7 bases, with 10 bases lying between them. The germline gives CDR1 GTSNPN, CDR2 SVGIG (reference sequence).

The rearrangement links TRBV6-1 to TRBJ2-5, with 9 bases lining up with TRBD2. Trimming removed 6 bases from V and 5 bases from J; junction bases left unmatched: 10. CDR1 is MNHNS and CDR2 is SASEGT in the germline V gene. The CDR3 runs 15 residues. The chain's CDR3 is CASRGSGGSWETQYF. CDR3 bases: TGTGCCAGCAGGGGTAGCGGGGGCAGCTGGGAGACCCAGTACTTC.

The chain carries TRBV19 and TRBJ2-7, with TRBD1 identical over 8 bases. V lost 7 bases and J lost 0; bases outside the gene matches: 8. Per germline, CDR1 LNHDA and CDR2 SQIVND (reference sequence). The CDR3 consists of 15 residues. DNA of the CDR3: TGTGCCAGTACCCCCGGACAGGGTAGCTCCTACGAGCAGTACTTC. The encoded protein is CASTPGQGSSYEQYF.

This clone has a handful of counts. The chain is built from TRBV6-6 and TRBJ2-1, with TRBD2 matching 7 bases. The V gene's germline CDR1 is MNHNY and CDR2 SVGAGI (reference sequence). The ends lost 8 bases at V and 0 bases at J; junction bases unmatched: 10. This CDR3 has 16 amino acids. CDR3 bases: TGTGCCAGCTGCGGCGGCTCTAGCGGCTCCTACAATGAGCAGTTCTTC. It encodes CASCGGSSGSYNEQFF.

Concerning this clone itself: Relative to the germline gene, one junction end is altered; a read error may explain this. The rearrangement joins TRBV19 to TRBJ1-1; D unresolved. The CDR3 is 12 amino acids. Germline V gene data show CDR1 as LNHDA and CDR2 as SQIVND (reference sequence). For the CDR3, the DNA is TGTGCCAGTTTGGGTCGGGGTTGTGCCCGAGGGTTT. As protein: CASLGRGCARGF.

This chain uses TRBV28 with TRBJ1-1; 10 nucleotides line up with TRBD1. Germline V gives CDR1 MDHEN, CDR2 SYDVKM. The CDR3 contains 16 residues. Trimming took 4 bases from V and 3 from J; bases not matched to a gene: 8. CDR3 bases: TGTGCCAGCAGTTCCCGGGACAGGGGCGTCGACACTGAAGCTTTCTTT. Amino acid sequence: CASSSRDRGVDTEAFF.

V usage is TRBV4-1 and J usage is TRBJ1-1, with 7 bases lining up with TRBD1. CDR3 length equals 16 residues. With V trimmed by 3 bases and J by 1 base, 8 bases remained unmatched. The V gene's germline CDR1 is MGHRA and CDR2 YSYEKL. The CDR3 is CASSHGYRGWNTEAFF. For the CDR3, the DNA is TGCGCCAGCAGCCACGGCTACAGGGGATGGAACACTGAAGCTTTCTTT.

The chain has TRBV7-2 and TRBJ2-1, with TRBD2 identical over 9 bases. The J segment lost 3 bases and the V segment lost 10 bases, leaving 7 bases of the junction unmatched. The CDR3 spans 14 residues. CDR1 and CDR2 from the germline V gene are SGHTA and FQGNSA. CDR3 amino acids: CAILKREDYNEQFF. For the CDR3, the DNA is TGTGCCATCCTCAAGCGGGAGGACTACAATGAGCAGTTCTTC. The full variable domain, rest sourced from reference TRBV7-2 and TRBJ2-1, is GAGVSQSPSNKVTEKGKDVELRCDPISGHTALYWYRQSLGQGLEFLIYFQGNSAPDKSGLPSDRFSAERTGGSVSTLTIQRTQQEDSAVYLCAILKREDYNEQFFGPGTRLTVL.

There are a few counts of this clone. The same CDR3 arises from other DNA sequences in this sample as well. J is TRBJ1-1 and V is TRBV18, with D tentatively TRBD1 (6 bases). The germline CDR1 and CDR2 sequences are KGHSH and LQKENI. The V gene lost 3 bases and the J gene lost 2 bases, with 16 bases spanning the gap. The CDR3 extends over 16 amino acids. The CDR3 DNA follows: TGTGCCAGCTCACCGCCCGGTGGGGGGGCCAACACTGAAGCTTTCTTT. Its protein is CASSPPGGGANTEAFF.